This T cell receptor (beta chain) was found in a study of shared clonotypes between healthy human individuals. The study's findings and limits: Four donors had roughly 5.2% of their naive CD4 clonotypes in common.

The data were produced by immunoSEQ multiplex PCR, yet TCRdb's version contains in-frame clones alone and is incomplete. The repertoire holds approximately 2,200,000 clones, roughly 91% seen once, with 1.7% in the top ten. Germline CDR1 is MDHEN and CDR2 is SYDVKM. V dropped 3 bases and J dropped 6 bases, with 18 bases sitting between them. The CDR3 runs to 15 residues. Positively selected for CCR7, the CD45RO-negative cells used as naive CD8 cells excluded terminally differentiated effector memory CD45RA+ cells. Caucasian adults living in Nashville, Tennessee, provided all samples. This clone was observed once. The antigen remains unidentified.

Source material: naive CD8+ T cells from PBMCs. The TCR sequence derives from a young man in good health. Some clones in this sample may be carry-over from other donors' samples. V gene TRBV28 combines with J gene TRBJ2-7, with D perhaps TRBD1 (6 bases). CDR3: CASSLGAGVGGEQYF. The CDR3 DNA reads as TGTGCCAGCAGTTTGGGTGCAGGGGTAGGGGGCGAGCAGTACTTC.